The rows below give T cell receptor beta chains drawn from one sample of a study of technical replicates of blood from a handful of donors. Repertoires were generated with immunoSEQ multiplex PCR, while TCRdb's copy carries only in-frame clones and drops some. The repertoire holds 95,000 to 100,000 clones, with approximately 96% as singletons. Material: T cells isolated from PBMCs. Receptors were obtained from a human donor in good health. The CDR3 runs from the conserved cysteine through the conserved F or W. Each record gives: J gene, D gene, V gene, clone size, CDR3 DNA, CDR3 protein. D genes are given only for firm matches. Some rows mark clone size as missing; the rest say once, few, many or name a class of expanded clone.

j_call: TRBJ1-2
d_call: TRBD1
v_call: TRBV7-9
clone_size: NA
cdr3_nt: TGTGCCAGCAGTTTGACAGGGGATGGCTACACCTTC
cdr3_aa: CASSLTGDGYTF

j_call: TRBJ2-2
d_call: TRBD2
v_call: TRBV19
clone_size: NA
cdr3_nt: TGTGCCAGTAGTATGCGGACTAGCGGGACTAACACCGGGGAGCTGTTTTTT
cdr3_aa: CASSMRTSGTNTGELFF

j_call: TRBJ2-5
d_call: TRBD2
v_call: TRBV11-2
clone_size: NA
cdr3_nt: TGTGCCAGCAGCTTAGCGGGGGGACAAGAGACCCAGTACTTC
cdr3_aa: CASSLAGGQETQYF

j_call: TRBJ2-4
d_call: NA
v_call: TRBV28
clone_size: NA
cdr3_nt: TGTGCCAGCGTGGGACTTGGGGACATTCAGTACTTC
cdr3_aa: CASVGLGDIQYF

j_call: TRBJ1-3
d_call: NA
v_call: TRBV7-9
clone_size: once
cdr3_nt: TGTGCCAGCAGGGGGGGTTCCTCTGGAAACACCATATATTTT
cdr3_aa: CASRGGSSGNTIYF

j_call: TRBJ2-2
d_call: NA
v_call: TRBV7-6
clone_size: NA
cdr3_nt: TGTGCCAGCAGCGTAACTAGGAACACCGGGGAGCTGTTTTTT
cdr3_aa: CASSVTRNTGELFF

j_call: TRBJ2-7
d_call: NA
v_call: TRBV11-2
clone_size: NA
cdr3_nt: TGTGCCAGCAGCCAAGTGGGGGGACCTCGGTACGAGCAGTACTTC
cdr3_aa: CASSQVGGPRYEQYF

j_call: TRBJ2-7
d_call: TRBD2
v_call: TRBV2
clone_size: NA
cdr3_nt: TGTGCCAGCAGTACCCCGGGTGCTAGCGGAAAGGACGAGCAGTACTTC
cdr3_aa: CASSTPGASGKDEQYF

j_call: TRBJ1-5
d_call: NA
v_call: TRBV5-1
clone_size: NA
cdr3_nt: TGCGCCAGCAGCTTGGCCGGGAGTGTTTGGCAGCCCCAGCATTTT
cdr3_aa: CASSLAGSVWQPQHF

j_call: TRBJ2-5
d_call: NA
v_call: TRBV9
clone_size: NA
cdr3_nt: TGTGCCAGCAGCGTAGATCCATTGGAGACCCAGTACTTC
cdr3_aa: CASSVDPLETQYF

j_call: TRBJ2-7
d_call: NA
v_call: TRBV5-1
clone_size: NA
cdr3_nt: TGCGCCAGCAGCTTTGACACCTTGGAGCAGTACTTC
cdr3_aa: CASSFDTLEQYF

j_call: TRBJ1-5
d_call: NA
v_call: TRBV27
clone_size: NA
cdr3_nt: TGTGCCAGCAGTTTAGTAGGGGGCAATCAGCCCCAGCATTTT
cdr3_aa: CASSLVGGNQPQHF

j_call: TRBJ1-2
d_call: NA
v_call: TRBV2
clone_size: NA
cdr3_nt: TGTGCCAGCATCGGCAGGAGGGTTAGTAGCTTTGGTTCTAACTATGGCTACACCTTC
cdr3_aa: CASIGRRVSSFGSNYGYTF

j_call: TRBJ2-7
d_call: NA
v_call: TRBV5-1
clone_size: NA
cdr3_nt: TGCGCCAGCACCCCTGAGGTAGGGGGAACCTACGAGCAGTACTTC
cdr3_aa: CASTPEVGGTYEQYF